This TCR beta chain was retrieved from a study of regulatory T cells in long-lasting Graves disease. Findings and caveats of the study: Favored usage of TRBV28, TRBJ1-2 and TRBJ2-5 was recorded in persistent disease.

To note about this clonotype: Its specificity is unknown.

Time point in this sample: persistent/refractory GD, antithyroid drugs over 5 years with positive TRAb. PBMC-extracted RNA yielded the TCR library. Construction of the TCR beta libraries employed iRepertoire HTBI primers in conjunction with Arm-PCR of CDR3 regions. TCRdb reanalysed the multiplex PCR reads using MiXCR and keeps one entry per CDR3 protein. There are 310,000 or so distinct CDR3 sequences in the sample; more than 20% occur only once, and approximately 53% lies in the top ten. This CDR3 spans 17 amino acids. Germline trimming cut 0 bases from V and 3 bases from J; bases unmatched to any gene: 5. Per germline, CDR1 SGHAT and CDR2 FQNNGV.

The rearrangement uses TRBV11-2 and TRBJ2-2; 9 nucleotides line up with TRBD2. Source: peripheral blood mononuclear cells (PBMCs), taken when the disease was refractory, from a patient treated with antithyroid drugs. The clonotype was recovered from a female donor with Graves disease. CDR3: CASSLDILAGYTGELFF. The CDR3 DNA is TGTGCCAGCAGCTTAGATATCCTAGCGGGATACACCGGGGAGCTGTTTTTT.